The 4 T cell receptor beta chains presented below share a single source sample, sequenced in a study of blood T cell repertoires in COVID-19. The repertoire was sequenced with immunoSEQ multiplex PCR; TCRdb's copy has only in-frame clones and lacks some. The sample records roughly 140,000 clones, around 87% being singletons. Source material: PBMCs or T cells enriched from blood (not recorded which). These receptors were collected from a woman in her 30s with acute COVID-19.

The chain uses TRBV9 and TRBJ1-1; D is unresolved. This CDR3 is 12 amino acids long. V lost 2 bases and J lost 8, with 10 bases in between. Germline-derived CDR1 and CDR2 are SGDLS and YYNGEE. The DNA of the CDR3 is TGTGCCAGCAGCGTGCCACGGCGGGAAGCTTTCTTT. This encodes CASSVPRREAFF. The whole variable domain, remainder taken from reference TRBV9 and TRBJ1-1, is DSGVTQTPKHLITATGQRVTLRCSPRSGDLSVYWYQQSLDQGLQFLIQYYNGEERAKGNILERFSAQQFPDLHSELNLSSLELGDSALYFCASSVPRREAFFGQGTRLTVV.

V usage is TRBV27 and J usage is TRBJ2-7; D unresolved. With 6 bases removed from V and 7 bases from J, the gap between germline ends came to 16 bases. CDR1 MNHEY and CDR2 SMNVEV come from the germline V gene (reference sequence). This CDR3 is built from 13 residues. The CDR3 region has the DNA TGTGCCAGCAGACCATTTTCCCCCGGGGAGCAGTACTTC. Residues: CASRPFSPGEQYF.

The J gene is TRBJ1-3, the V gene TRBV2; D perhaps matches TRBD1 (5 bases). Germline CDR1 is SNHLY and CDR2 is FYNNEI. This CDR3 has 14 residues. V lost 4 bases, J lost 0 bases, and 7 bases lay in between. The CDR3 spells CASSGQLSGNTIYF. The CDR3 DNA sequence: TGTGCCAGCAGTGGACAGCTCTCTGGAAACACCATATATTTT.

V usage is TRBV24-1 and J usage is TRBJ2-1; D perhaps matches TRBD2 (6 bases). This CDR3 spans 16 amino acids. Trimming pared 4 bases from V and 2 bases from J, leaving 14 bases between. The V gene's germline CDR1 is KGHDR and CDR2 SFDVKD. The CDR3 nucleotides are TGTGCCACCAGTGACTCCGTAGCGGACACCTACAATGAGCAGTTCTTC. Its protein product is CATSDSVADTYNEQFF.